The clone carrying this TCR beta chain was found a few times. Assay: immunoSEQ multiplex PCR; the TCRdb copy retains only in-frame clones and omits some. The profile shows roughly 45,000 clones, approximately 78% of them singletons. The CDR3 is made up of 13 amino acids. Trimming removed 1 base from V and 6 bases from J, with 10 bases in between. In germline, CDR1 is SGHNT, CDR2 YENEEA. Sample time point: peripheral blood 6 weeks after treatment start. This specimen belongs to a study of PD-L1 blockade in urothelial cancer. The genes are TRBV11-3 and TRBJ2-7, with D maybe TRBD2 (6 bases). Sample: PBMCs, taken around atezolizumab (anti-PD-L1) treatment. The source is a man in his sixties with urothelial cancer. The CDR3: CASSLAGDREQYF. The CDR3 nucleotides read TGTGCCAGCAGCTTAGCGGGAGATCGCGAGCAGTACTTC.